This passage covers 9 T cell receptor beta chains from one sample sequenced in a study of cytomegalovirus exposure and HLA in healthy donors (dated by TCRdb to about 2017). The library was made by the immunoSEQ multiplex PCR assay. A mixture of 60 forward primers for TCR Vbeta segments and 13 reverse primers for TCR Jbeta segments was used in the multiplex PCR. TCRdb's version of the immuneACCESS table is confined to in-frame rearrangements and falls short of the full clone set. An unresolved V gene accounts for under half of the shortfall where checked; the remainder is of unknown origin. The sample records under 150,000 clones, roughly 80% of which are singletons. About 2.5% of the sample belongs to the ten largest clones. The sample taken for sequencing was PBMCs. These TCRs come from a boy aged 2-9 years in good health and CMV-seronegative.

This clone was counted once. The V gene is TRBV9, the J gene TRBJ2-1, with a tentative D call TRBD2 (6 bases). The CDR3 has 12 amino acids. V lost 3 bases and J lost 13, with 14 bases in between. Germline V gene data show CDR1 as SGDLS and CDR2 as YYNGEE. The CDR3 reads CASSEAGTPQFF. CDR3 DNA sequence: TGTGCCAGCAGCGAAGCCGGGACTCCCCAGTTCTTC.

The chain joins TRBV13 to TRBJ1-4; 7 positions agree with TRBD1. In germline, CDR1 is PRHDT, CDR2 FYEKMQ (reference sequence). This CDR3 spans 14 amino acids. The V gene end was trimmed by 1 base and the J gene end by 8 bases; junction bases not matched to a gene: 4. DNA for the CDR3: TGTGCCAGCAGCTTAGAGGGGGCGCGGGAAAAACTGTTTTTT. Amino acids: CASSLEGAREKLFF.

This chain links TRBV5-4 with TRBJ2-7; 8 bases match TRBD2. V lost 0 bases to trimming and J lost 3 bases; unmatched junction nucleotides: 11. The CDR3 consists of 17 residues. Germline V CDR1 and CDR2: SGHNT, YYREEE (reference sequence). DNA of the CDR3: TGTGCCAGCAGCTTGGGACCCCTACTAGCGGTTAACTACGAGCAGTACTTC. Its protein product is CASSLGPLLAVNYEQYF.

This clone has only a few counts. V and J are TRBV5-1 and TRBJ1-1; possible D gene TRBD1, 6 bases. The CDR3 runs to 14 residues. V lost 5 bases, J lost 0 bases, and 11 bases lay in between. Germline V gives CDR1 SGHRS, CDR2 YFSETQ. The CDR3 loop reads CASREDRLNTEAFF. The CDR3 DNA reads as TGCGCCAGCAGGGAGGACAGACTGAACACTGAAGCTTTCTTT.

The chain recombines TRBV7-6 with TRBJ2-2; D gene uncertain. The CDR3 is 17 residues long. The ends were cut back, 3 bases at V and 0 bases at J, with 14 bases in the middle. CDR1 is SGHVS, CDR2 FNYEAQ, per germline. Written as DNA, the CDR3 is TGTGCCAGCAGCTTGTACAACAGCCCTTCGAACACCGGGGAGCTGTTTTTT. Translation: CASSLYNSPSNTGELFF.

The genes are TRBV7-8 and TRBJ1-6; D is undetermined. Germline V gene sequence: CDR1 SGHVS, CDR2 FQNEAQ. V was pared by 3 bases and J by 9 bases, with 18 bases between. This CDR3 region has 16 residues. CDR3 sequence: CASSLNSGPRGSPLHF. Written as DNA, the CDR3 is TGTGCCAGCAGCTTGAATTCCGGGCCCCGGGGTTCACCCCTCCACTTT. Full variable domain (missing parts from reference TRBV7-8 and TRBJ1-6): GAGVSQSPRYKVAKRGQDVALRCDPISGHVSLFWYQQALGQGPEFLTYFQNEAQLDKSGLPSDRFFAERPEGSVSTLKIQRTQQEDSAVYLCASSLNSGPRGSPLHFGNGTRLTVT.

The chain joins TRBV11-2 to TRBJ1-1; 8 nucleotides line up with TRBD1. V trimming: 5 bases; J trimming: 4 bases; junction bases outside the gene matches: 6. Germline V gene data show CDR1 as SGHAT and CDR2 as FQNNGV. The CDR3 runs to 14 residues. CDR3 sequence: CASSLQGAGTEAFF. CDR3 DNA sequence: TGTGCCAGCAGCCTGCAGGGGGCTGGCACTGAAGCTTTCTTT.

V and J are TRBV5-6 and TRBJ1-4; D is possibly TRBD1 (5 bases). V gave up 4 bases and J gave up 0 bases, with 10 bases separating them. The germline gives CDR1 SGHDT, CDR2 YYEEEE. The CDR3 is 15 residues long. The CDR3 loop reads CASSPQQATNEKLFF. CDR3 sequence (DNA): TGTGCCAGCAGCCCTCAACAGGCAACTAATGAAAAACTGTTTTTT. The full variable domain, rest sourced from reference TRBV5-6 and TRBJ1-4, is DAGVTQSPTHLIKTRGQQVTLRCSPKSGHDTVSWYQQALGQGPQFIFQYYEEEERQRGNFPDRFSGHQFPNYSSELNVNALLLGDSALYLCASSPQQATNEKLFFGSGTQLSVL.

The rearrangement uses TRBV5-1 and TRBJ2-5, with 8 bases lining up with TRBD1. Germline CDR1 is SGHRS and CDR2 is YFSETQ. Trimming removed 7 bases from V and 7 bases from J; junction bases left unmatched: 9. The CDR3 is 13 residues long. In DNA form, the CDR3 reads TGCGCCAGCCGAGAACAGGGGACAGGGACCCAGTACTTC. Translation gives CASREQGTGTQYF. Full variable domain (remainder filled in from reference TRBV5-1 and TRBJ2-5): KAGVTQTPRYLIKTRGQQVTLSCSPISGHRSVSWYQQTPGQGLQFLFEYFSETQRNKGNFPGRFSGRQFSNSRSEMNVSTLELGDSALYLCASREQGTGTQYFGPGTRLLVL.